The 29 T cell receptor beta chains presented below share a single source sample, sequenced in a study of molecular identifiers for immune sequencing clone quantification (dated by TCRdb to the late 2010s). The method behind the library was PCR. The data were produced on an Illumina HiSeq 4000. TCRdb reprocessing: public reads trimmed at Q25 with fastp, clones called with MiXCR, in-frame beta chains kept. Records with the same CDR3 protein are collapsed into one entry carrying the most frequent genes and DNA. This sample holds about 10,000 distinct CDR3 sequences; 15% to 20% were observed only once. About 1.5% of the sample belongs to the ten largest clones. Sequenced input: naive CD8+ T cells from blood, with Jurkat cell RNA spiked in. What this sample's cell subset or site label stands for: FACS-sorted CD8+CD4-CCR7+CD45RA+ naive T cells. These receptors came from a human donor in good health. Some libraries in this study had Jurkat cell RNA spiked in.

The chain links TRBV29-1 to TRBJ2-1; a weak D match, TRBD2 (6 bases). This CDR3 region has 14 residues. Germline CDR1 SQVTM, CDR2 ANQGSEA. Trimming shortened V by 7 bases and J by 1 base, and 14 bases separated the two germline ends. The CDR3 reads CSAEEGESYNEQFF. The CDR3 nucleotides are TGCAGCGCAGAGGAGGGAGAGTCCTACAATGAGCAGTTCTTC.

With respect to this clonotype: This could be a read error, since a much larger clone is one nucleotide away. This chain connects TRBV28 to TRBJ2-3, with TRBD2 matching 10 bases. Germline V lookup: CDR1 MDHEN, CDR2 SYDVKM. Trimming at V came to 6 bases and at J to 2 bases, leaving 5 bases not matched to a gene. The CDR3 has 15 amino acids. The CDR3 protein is CASSLSGRPTDTQYF. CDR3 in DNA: TGTGCCAGCAGCCTTAGCGGGAGGCCCACAGATACGCAGTATTTT.

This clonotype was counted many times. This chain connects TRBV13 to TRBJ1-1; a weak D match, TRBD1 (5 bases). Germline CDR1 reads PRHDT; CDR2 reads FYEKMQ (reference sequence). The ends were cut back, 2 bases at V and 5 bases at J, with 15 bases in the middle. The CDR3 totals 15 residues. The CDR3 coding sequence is TGTGCCAGCAGCTTACAACAGACTCGGGGGACTGAAGCTTTCTTT. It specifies CASSLQQTRGTEAFF. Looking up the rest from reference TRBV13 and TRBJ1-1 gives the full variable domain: AAGVIQSPRHLIKEKRETATLKCYPIPRHDTVYWYQQGPGQDPQFLISFYEKMQSDKGSIPDRFSAQQFSDYHSELNMSSLELGDSALYFCASSLQQTRGTEAFFGQGTRLTVV.

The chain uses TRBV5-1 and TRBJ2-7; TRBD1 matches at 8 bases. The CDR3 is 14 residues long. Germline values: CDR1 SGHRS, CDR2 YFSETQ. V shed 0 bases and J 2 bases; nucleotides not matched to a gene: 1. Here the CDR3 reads CASSLGTGPYEQYF. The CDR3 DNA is TGCGCCAGCAGCTTGGGGACAGGGCCCTACGAGCAGTACTTC.

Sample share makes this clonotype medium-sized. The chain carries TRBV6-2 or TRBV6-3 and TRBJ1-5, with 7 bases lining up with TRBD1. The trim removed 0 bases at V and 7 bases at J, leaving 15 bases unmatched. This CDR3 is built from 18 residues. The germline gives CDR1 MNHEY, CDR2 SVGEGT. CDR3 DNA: TGTGCCAGCAGTTACTCGAGTGAGGGGGCGCAAGTTTTCCAGCCCCAGCATTTT. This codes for CASSYSSEGAQVFQPQHF.

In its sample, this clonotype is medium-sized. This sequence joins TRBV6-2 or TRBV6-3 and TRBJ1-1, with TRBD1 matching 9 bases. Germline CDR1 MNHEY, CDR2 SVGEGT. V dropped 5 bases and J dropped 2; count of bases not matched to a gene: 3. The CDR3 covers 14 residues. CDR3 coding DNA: TGTGCCAGCAGTATGACAGGGGGTAACACTGAAGCTTTCTTT. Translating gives CASSMTGGNTEAFF.

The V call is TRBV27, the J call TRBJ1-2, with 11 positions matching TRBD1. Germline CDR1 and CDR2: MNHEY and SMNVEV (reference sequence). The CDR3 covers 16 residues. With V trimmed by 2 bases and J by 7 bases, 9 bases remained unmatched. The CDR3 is CASSLVGTGGAFGYTF. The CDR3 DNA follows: TGTGCCAGCAGTTTAGTAGGGACAGGGGGAGCTTTTGGCTACACCTTC.

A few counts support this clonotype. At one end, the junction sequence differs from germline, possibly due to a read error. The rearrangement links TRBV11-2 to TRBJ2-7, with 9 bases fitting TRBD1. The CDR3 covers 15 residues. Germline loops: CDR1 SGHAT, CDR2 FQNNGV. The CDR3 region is CASSQDLTGGYERYF. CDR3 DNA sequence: TGTGCCAGCAGCCAAGACCTGACAGGGGGTTACGAGCGGTACTTC.

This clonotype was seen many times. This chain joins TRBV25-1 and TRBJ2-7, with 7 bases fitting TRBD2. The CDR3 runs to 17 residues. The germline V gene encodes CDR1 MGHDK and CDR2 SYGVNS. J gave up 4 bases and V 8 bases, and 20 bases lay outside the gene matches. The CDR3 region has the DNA TGTGCCAGCTCTGAGACCTACGGGGCGGGAGCCTCTTACGAGCAGTACTTC. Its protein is CASSETYGAGASYEQYF.

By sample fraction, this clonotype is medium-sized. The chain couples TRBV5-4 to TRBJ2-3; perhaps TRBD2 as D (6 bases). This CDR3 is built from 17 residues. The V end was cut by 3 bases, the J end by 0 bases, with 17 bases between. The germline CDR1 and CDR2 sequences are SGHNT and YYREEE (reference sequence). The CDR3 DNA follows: TGTGCCAGCAGCTCGGGACTCTCCTTTTCTAGCACAGATACGCAGTATTTT. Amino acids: CASSSGLSFSSTDTQYF.

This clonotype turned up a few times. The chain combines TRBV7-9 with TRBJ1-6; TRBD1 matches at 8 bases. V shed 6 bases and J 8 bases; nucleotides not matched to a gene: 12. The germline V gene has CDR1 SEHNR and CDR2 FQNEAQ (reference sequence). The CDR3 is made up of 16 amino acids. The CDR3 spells CASRQNGQGLDSPLHF. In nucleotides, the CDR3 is TGTGCCAGCAGACAGAACGGACAGGGCCTGGATTCACCCCTCCACTTT.

CDR3 in DNA: TGTGCCAGCAGTTTAGACAGCTCCCGGGACCGGAGGTTCTTC. Protein: CASSLDSSRDRRFF. The chain uses TRBV12-3 or TRBV12-4 and TRBJ2-1; D is possibly TRBD1 or TRBD2 (5 bases each). Trimming shortened V by 1 base and J by 15 bases, and 19 bases separated the two germline ends. The CDR3 sequence is 14 residues long.

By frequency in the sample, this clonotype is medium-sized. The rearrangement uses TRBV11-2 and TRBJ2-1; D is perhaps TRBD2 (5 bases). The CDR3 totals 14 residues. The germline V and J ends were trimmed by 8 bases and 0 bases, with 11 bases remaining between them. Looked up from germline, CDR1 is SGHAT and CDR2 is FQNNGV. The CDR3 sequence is CASLEGNSYNEQFF. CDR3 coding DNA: TGTGCCAGCCTAGAGGGAAACTCCTACAATGAGCAGTTCTTC.

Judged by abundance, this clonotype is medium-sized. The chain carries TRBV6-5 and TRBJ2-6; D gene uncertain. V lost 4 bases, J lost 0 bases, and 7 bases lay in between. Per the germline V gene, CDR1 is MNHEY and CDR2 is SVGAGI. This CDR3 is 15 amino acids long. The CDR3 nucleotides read TGTGCCAGCAGTTTATCGGGCTCTGGGGCCAACGTCCTGACTTTC. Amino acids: CASSLSGSGANVLTF.

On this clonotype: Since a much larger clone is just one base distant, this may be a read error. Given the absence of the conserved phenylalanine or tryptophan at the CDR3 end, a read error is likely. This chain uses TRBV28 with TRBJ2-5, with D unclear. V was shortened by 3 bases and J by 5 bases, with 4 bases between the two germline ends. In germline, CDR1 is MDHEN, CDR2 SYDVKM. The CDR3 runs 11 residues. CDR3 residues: CASSFRETQYL. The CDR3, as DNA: TGTGCCAGCAGTTTTAGGGAGACCCAGTACCTC.

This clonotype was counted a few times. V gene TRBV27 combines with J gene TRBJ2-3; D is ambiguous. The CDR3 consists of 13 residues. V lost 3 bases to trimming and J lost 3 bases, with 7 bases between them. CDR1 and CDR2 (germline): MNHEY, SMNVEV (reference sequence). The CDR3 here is CASSLRGTDTQYF. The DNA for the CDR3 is TGTGCCAGCAGTTTGCGTGGGACAGATACGCAGTATTTT.

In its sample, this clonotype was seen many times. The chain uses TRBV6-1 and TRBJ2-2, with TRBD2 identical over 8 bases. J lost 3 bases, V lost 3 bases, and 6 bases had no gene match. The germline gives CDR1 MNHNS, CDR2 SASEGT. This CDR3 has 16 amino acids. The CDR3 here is CASSEVSTSDTGELFF. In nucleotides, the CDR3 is TGTGCCAGCAGTGAGGTCTCGACTAGCGACACCGGGGAGCTGTTTTTT.

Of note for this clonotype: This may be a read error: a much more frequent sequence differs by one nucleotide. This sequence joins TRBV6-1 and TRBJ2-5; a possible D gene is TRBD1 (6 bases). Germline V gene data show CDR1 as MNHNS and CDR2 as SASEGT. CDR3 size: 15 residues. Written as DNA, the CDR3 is TGTGCCAGCAGCAACTACGAGACAGGTCAAGAGGCCCAGTACTTC. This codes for CASSNYETGQEAQYF.

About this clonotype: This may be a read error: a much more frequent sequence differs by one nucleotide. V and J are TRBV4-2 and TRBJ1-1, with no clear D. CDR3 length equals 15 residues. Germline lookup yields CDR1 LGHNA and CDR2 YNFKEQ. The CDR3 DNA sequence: TGTGCCAGCGGCCAAGAGATGCCCCTCAAGTGGGAAGCTTTCTTT. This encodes CASGQEMPLKWEAFF.

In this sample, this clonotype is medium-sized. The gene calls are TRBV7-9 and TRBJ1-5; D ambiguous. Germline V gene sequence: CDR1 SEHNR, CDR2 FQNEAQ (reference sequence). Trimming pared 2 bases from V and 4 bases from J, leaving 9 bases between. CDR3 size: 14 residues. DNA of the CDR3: TGTGCCAGCAGCTTATCTGGAGGGAATCAGCCCCAGCATTTT. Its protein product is CASSLSGGNQPQHF. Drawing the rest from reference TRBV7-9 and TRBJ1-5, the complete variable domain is DTGVSQNPRHKITKRGQNVTFRCDPISEHNRLYWYRQTLGQGPEFLTYFQNEAQLEKSRLLSDRFSAERPKGSFSTLEIQRTEQGDSAMYLCASSLSGGNQPQHFGDGTRLSIL.

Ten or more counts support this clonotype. CDR3 protein: CSARDLSGTSGPNEQFF. Here the CDR3 DNA reads TGCAGTGCTAGAGATCTTTCGGGGACTAGCGGACCCAATGAGCAGTTCTTC. The gene calls are TRBV20-1 and TRBJ2-1, with 11 bases fitting TRBD2. V lost 0 bases, J lost 6 bases, and 10 bases stayed unmatched. There are 17 residues in the CDR3. The germline gives CDR1 DFQATT, CDR2 SNEGSKA (reference sequence).

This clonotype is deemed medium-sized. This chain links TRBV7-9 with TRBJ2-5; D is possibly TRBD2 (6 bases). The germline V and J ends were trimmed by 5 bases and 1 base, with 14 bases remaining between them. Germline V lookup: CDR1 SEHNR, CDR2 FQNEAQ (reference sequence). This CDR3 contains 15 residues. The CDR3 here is CASSPIAAGQETQYF. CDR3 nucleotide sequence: TGTGCCAGCAGCCCCATCGCAGCGGGCCAAGAGACCCAGTACTTC.

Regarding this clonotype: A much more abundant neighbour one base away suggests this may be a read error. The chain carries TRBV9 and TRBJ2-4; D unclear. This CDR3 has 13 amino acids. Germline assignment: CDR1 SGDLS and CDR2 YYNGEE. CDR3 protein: CASSEDFKNIRYF. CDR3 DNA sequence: TGTGCCAGCAGCGAAGACTTCAAAAACATTCGGTACTTC.

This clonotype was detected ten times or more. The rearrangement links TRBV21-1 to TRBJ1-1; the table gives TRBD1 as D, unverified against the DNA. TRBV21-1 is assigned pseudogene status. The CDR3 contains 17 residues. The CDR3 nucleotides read TGTGCCAGCAGACCCGAACAGGGGTCCTACATGAACACTGAAGCTTTCTTT. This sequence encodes CASRPEQGSYMNTEAFF.

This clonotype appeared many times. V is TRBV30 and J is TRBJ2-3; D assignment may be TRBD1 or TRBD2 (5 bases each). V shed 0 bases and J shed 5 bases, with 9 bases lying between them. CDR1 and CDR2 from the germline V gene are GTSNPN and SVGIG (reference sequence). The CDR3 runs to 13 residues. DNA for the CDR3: TGTGCCTGGAGTGTATATGGGGGAGATACGCAGTATTTT. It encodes CAWSVYGGDTQYF.

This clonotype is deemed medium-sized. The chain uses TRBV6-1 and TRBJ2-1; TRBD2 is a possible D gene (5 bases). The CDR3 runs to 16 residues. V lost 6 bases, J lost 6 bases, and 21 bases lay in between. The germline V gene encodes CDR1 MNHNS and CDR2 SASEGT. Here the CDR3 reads CASSFHRGGLPNEQFF. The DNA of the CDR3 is TGTGCCAGCAGCTTCCACCGTGGCGGGCTCCCCAATGAGCAGTTCTTC.

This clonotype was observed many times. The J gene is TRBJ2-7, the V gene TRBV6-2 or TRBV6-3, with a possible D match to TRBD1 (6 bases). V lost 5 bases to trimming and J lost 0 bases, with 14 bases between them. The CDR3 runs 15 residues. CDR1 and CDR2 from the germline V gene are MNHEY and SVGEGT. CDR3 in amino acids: CASSIPGAYSYEQYF. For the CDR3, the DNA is TGTGCCAGCAGTATCCCAGGGGCCTACTCCTACGAGCAGTACTTC.

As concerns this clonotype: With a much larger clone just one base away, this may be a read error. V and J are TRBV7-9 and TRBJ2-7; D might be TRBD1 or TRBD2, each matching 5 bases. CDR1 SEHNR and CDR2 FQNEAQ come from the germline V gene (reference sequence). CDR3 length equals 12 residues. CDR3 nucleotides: TGTGCCAGCAGCGGGGACCACTACGAGCAGTGCTTC. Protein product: CASSGDHYEQCF.

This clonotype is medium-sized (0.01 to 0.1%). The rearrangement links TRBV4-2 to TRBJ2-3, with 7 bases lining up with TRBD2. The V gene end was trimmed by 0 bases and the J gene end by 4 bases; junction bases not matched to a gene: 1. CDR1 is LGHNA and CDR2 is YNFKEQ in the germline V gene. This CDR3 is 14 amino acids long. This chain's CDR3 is CASSQELAADTQYF. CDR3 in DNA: TGTGCCAGCAGCCAAGAGCTAGCGGCAGATACGCAGTATTTT.